The T cell receptor (beta chain) under discussion was sequenced for a study of cytomegalovirus exposure and HLA in healthy donors. Use of 60 Vbeta and 13 Jbeta primers characterized the PCR. The table came from immunoSEQ multiplex PCR; TCRdb's copy has only in-frame clones and leaves some out. The table includes around 54,000 clones, 80% detected once. The sample taken for sequencing was PBMCs. This TCR was recovered from a man aged 25-45 years in good health and CMV-seropositive.

The CDR3 loop reads CASTGGRETQYF. The CDR3 nucleotides are TGTGCCAGTACCGGGGGGCGGGAGACCCAGTACTTC. This chain uses TRBV19 with TRBJ2-5, with D possibly TRBD2 on 7 matching bases. V was pared by 7 bases and J by 5 bases, with 11 bases between. The germline CDR1 and CDR2 sequences are LNHDA and SQIVND (reference sequence). This CDR3 spans 12 amino acids.